This T cell receptor (beta chain) was observed in a study of blood T cell repertoires in COVID-19. Looking at the study overall: The United States, Italy and Spain supplied acute and convalescent COVID-19 samples. From T cells, B-cell-depleted T cells, or PBMCs came the material, which was cDNA or gDNA.

Method: immunoSEQ multiplex PCR; TCRdb's copy keeps in-frame clones and lacks some. This table holds under 200,000 clones, roughly 89% found once. Cohort placement rested on clinical history that participants reported themselves. Source material: PBMCs or T cells enriched from blood (not recorded which). The TCR was taken from a woman in her twenties or thirties who had been exposed to COVID-19.

The CDR3 spells CASSQRDRVNTEAFF. Written as DNA, the CDR3 is TGTGCCAGCAGCCAACGGGACAGGGTAAACACTGAAGCTTTCTTT. The chain has TRBV3-1 (or the pseudogene TRBV3-2) and TRBJ1-1, with 9 bases that match TRBD1. V dropped 2 bases and J dropped 2; count of bases not matched to a gene: 3. The CDR3 covers 15 residues. Germline assignment: CDR1 LGHDT and CDR2 YNNKEL (reference sequence).